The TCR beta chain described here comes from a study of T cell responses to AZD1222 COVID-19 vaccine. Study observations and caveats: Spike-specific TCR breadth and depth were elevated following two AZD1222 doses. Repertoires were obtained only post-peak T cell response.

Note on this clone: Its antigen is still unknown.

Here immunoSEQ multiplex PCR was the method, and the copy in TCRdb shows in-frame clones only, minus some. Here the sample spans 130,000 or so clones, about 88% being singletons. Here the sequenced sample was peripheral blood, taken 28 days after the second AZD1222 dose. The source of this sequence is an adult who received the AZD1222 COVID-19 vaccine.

CDR3 coding DNA: TGTGCCAGCAGCTTCCGGGACAGGGGCTCAGGCGAGCAGTACTTC. Amino acid sequence: CASSFRDRGSGEQYF. The genes are TRBV5-8 and TRBJ2-7; 10 bases match TRBD1. CDR1 and CDR2 from the germline V gene are SGHTS and YDEGEE. CDR3 length equals 15 residues. The trim removed 2 bases at V and 6 bases at J, leaving 8 bases unmatched.